This T cell receptor beta chain was captured by sequencing in a study of blood T cells in healthy people across ages. This clonotype was seen more than once but under ten times. CDR3 length: 16 amino acids. Germline assignment: CDR1 SQVTM and CDR2 ANQGSEA. A sample-barcoded 5' primer and a J-beta primer mix were used in a second PCR of about 6 to 11 cycles. One entry per CDR3 protein, called by TCRdb with MiXCR from the 5' RACE reads. In the table there are around 700,000 distinct CDR3 sequences, 20% to 25% of which are singletons. This sample also belongs to another study, concerning T cells of mothers and their children. As that report states: At a sensitivity of around 100 clones per million clonotypes, no persistent microchimeric T cell clones appeared.

This sequence was found in a boy under 18 in good health. Sequences were obtained from blood. J is TRBJ2-5 and V is TRBV29-1; 10 bases match TRBD1. Gene TRBJ2-1 matches the end of the DNA better, so the J call may be wrong. The CDR3 DNA sequence: TGCAGCGTTGAAGCCCCCGGGACAGGGGTGATGAGTGAGCAGTTCTTC. It translates to CSVEAPGTGVMSEQFF.